The clone carrying this T cell receptor beta chain was seen at least ten times. Antigen unknown. Trimming cost V 10 bases and J 5 bases, with 17 bases left between them. The germline V gene encodes CDR1 MDHEN and CDR2 SYDVKM. This CDR3 comprises 13 residues. The data stem from a study of regulatory T cells in long-lasting Graves disease. Study outcomes and limitations: Persistent disease favored TRBV28, TRBJ1-2 and TRBJ2-5.

CDR3 regions were amplified by Arm-PCR using iRepertoire HTBI primers to build TCR beta libraries. Each CDR3 protein gets one entry after TCRdb re-called the multiplex PCR reads with MiXCR. The sample lists roughly 440,000 distinct CDR3 sequences, approximately 16% seen once, with 20% to 25% in the top ten. Time point reported: newly diagnosed GD, antithyroid drugs for less than 3 months. PBMC-extracted RNA yielded the TCR library. These records were also assigned to another study, of T cells in Graves' hyperthyroidism and ophthalmopathy. That study reports: In blood, most of the thyroid clonotypes expanded above 0.001 were also present.

The sequenced sample was peripheral blood mononuclear cells (PBMCs), obtained at new diagnosis, from a patient treated with antithyroid drugs. This clonotype was obtained from a woman in her late teens or twenties with Graves disease. The rearrangement joins TRBV28 to TRBJ2-5, with D perhaps matching TRBD2 (6 bases). CDR3 coding DNA: TGTGCCACTTGGTTGGGGAGCGGGGAGACCCAGTACTTC. This sequence encodes CATWLGSGETQYF.